These 14 T cell receptor beta chains were all obtained from the same sample, sequenced in a study of blood T cells in healthy people across ages (dated by TCRdb to 2013 to 2016). Receptor libraries were prepared by 5' RACE. Reads for this sample came from an Illumina HiSeq 2500. A second PCR of about 7 to 12 cycles was run with a J-beta primer mix and a sample-barcoded 5' primer. TCRdb passed the public sequencing reads through fastp at Q25 and MiXCR, retaining productive beta sequences. Each CDR3 protein gets just one entry, which takes the most common genes and DNA from the rows behind it. In all, the sample holds 1.2 million to 1.5 million distinct CDR3 sequences, and about 40% of those were seen once. The ten largest clonotypes hold 7.9% of the sample. Sequencing was done on a sample of blood. The source of these receptors is a woman between 18 and 29 years old in good health.

This clonotype was seen just once. The chain employs TRBV24-1 and TRBJ2-1; D is ambiguous. The length of the CDR3 is 13 residues. V lost 0 bases and J lost 6, with 5 bases in between. Germline CDR1 and CDR2: KGHDR and SFDVKD. CDR3 protein: CATSDLGRNEQFF. The CDR3, as DNA: TGTGCCACCAGTGATTTGGGTCGCAATGAGCAGTTCTTC.

Many counts were recorded for this clonotype. Here the CDR3 DNA reads TGCAGCGTTGAACTACTCCGGGAGGGCTCGCCGCAGTATTTT. Its translation is CSVELLREGSPQYF. The V call is TRBV29-1, the J call TRBJ2-3, with TRBD2 matching 8 bases. Germline V gene sequence: CDR1 SQVTM, CDR2 ANQGSEA. The CDR3 is made up of 14 amino acids. V shed 2 bases and J 10 bases; nucleotides not matched to a gene: 11.

The rearrangement links TRBV27 to TRBJ2-7; TRBD2 matches 9 bases. V shed 0 bases, J shed 4 bases, and the junction held 4 bases outside the gene matches. The germline V gene encodes CDR1 MNHEY and CDR2 SMNVEV (reference sequence). The CDR3 contains 15 residues. CDR3 DNA: TGTGCCAGCAGTTTATCGGCTAGCGGGGTATACGAGCAGTACTTC. This sequence encodes CASSLSASGVYEQYF.

This rearrangement joins TRBV7-9 to TRBJ2-1; D possibly corresponds to TRBD2 (6 bases). In germline, CDR1 is SEHNR, CDR2 FQNEAQ (reference sequence). The CDR3 totals 16 residues. Trimming pared 4 bases from V and 8 bases from J, leaving 21 bases between. CDR3 nucleotide sequence: TGTGCCAGCAGCTATATTCAGGGTTGGAGGGACCATGAGCAGTTCTTC. It is translated as CASSYIQGWRDHEQFF.

The chain joins TRBV6-5 to TRBJ2-3; the match to TRBD2 covers 8 bases. V trimming: 4 bases; J trimming: 8 bases; junction bases outside the gene matches: 14. Germline V CDR1 and CDR2: MNHEY, SVGAGI. The CDR3 is 16 residues long. The CDR3 DNA reads TGTGCCAGCAGTTGGGGGGAGGGCGGGGGGCAAAGTACGCAGTATTTT. It codes for CASSWGEGGGQSTQYF.

The chain joins TRBV30 to TRBJ2-5, with 7 bases matching TRBD2. There are 14 residues in the CDR3. Germline assignment: CDR1 GTSNPN and CDR2 SVGIG (reference sequence). The trim removed 0 bases at V and 11 bases at J, leaving 12 bases unmatched. DNA of the CDR3: TGTGCCTGGAGTGTTGCAGCGGGGAGTGGTGAGCAGTACTTC. It is translated as CAWSVAAGSGEQYF.

The chain is built from TRBV4-1 and TRBJ2-1; no reliable D call. The CDR3 length is 13 residues. V gave up 4 bases and J gave up 9 bases, with 13 bases separating them. Germline assignment: CDR1 MGHRA and CDR2 YSYEKL. CDR3 in amino acids: CASSPTVPAEQFF. Written as DNA, the CDR3 is TGCGCCAGCAGCCCGACCGTGCCGGCTGAGCAGTTCTTC.

This clonotype came up a few times. The rearrangement links TRBV7-2 to TRBJ1-5, with unresolved D. The CDR3 covers 15 residues. Germline V CDR1 and CDR2: SGHTA, FQGNSA. The V and J ends lost 5 bases and 5 bases respectively, with 16 bases between them. DNA for the CDR3: TGTGCCAGCAGCCTTGACGGGAGCCCATATCAGCCCCAGCATTTT. This encodes CASSLDGSPYQPQHF.

This clonotype was detected only once. The chain joins TRBV4-1 to TRBJ2-1; a weak D match, TRBD2 (6 bases). The ends were cut back, 2 bases at V and 5 bases at J, with 16 bases in the middle. CDR1 and CDR2 from the germline V gene are MGHRA and YSYEKL. The CDR3 has 16 residues. The DNA of the CDR3 is TGCGCCAGCAGCCAAACATATGGACTATATGACAATGAGCAGTTCTTC. Protein: CASSQTYGLYDNEQFF.

This clonotype has a single count. The chain couples TRBV6-5 to TRBJ2-7; 8 bases fit TRBD2. CDR3 length: 15 residues. V shed 2 bases, J shed 7 bases, and the junction held 10 bases outside the gene matches. Germline V lookup: CDR1 MNHEY, CDR2 SVGAGI. The CDR3: CASSYGIAGRNEQYF. For the CDR3, the DNA is TGTGCCAGCAGTTACGGGATAGCGGGGAGAAATGAGCAGTACTTC.

The rearrangement links TRBV20-1 to TRBJ1-6; weak D call: TRBD1 (6 bases). The CDR3 covers 17 residues. The germline V gene encodes CDR1 DFQATT and CDR2 SNEGSKA (reference sequence). Between the trimmed V and J ends, which lost 0 bases and 9 bases, there was a span of 21 bases. For the CDR3, the DNA is TGCAGTGCTAGAGATCCTACCCCACAGGGATTAGGTTCACCCCTCCACTTT. This codes for CSARDPTPQGLGSPLHF.

The V call is TRBV27, the J call TRBJ2-1; tentatively, D is TRBD1 (6 bases). The germline CDR1 and CDR2 sequences are MNHEY and SMNVEV (reference sequence). This CDR3 comprises 15 residues. V gave up 1 base and J gave up 5 bases, with 12 bases separating them. CDR3 loop: CASSLWGPPDNEQFF. CDR3 nucleotide sequence: TGTGCCAGCAGTTTATGGGGGCCCCCGGACAATGAGCAGTTCTTC.

The V and J genes are TRBV30 and TRBJ1-1; 7 bases fit TRBD1. CDR3 size: 12 residues. V gave up 2 bases and J gave up 5 bases; unmatched junction bases: 2. The germline CDR1 and CDR2 sequences are GTSNPN and SVGIG (reference sequence). CDR3: CAWSQGGTEAFF. CDR3 DNA: TGTGCCTGGAGTCAGGGGGGGACTGAAGCTTTCTTT.

This clonotype occurred a few times. V and J are TRBV6-1 and TRBJ1-3; D remains ambiguous. Germline values: CDR1 MNHNS, CDR2 SASEGT. V was trimmed by 1 base and J by 0 bases, leaving 4 bases between them. The CDR3 length is 14 residues. This CDR3 reads CASSEGGSGNTIYF. CDR3 sequence (DNA): TGTGCCAGCAGTGAAGGGGGCTCTGGAAACACCATATATTTT.